This T cell receptor beta chain was sequenced during a study of cytomegalovirus exposure and HLA in healthy donors. The study's findings and limits: Per published accounts, TCR beta sequences correctly predicted the HLA-A and HLA-B alleles of most subjects.

As to this clone: The antigen remains undetermined.

The primer mix had 60 Vbeta and 13 Jbeta primers. Authors' data handling: An analysis that came later counted 80 million or so unique TCR beta chains, roughly 11 million shared. TCRdb keeps only in-frame clones here, not all; method: immunoSEQ multiplex PCR. For V, J and clone size, that table is used; D and trimming come from the DNA. This table lists 110,000 to 150,000 clones. The sequence derives from a woman between 18 and 29 years old in good health and CMV-seronegative. Sequenced: PBMCs.

The CDR3 is CASSQDRGQPQHF. CDR3 DNA sequence: TGCGCCAGCAGCCAAGATAGGGGTCAGCCCCAGCATTTT. The chain couples TRBV4-3 to TRBJ1-5; tentative D call: TRBD1 (5 bases). Looked up from germline, CDR1 is LGHNA and CDR2 is YSLEER. V was shortened by 0 bases and J by 6 bases, with 6 bases between the two germline ends. The CDR3 has 13 residues.